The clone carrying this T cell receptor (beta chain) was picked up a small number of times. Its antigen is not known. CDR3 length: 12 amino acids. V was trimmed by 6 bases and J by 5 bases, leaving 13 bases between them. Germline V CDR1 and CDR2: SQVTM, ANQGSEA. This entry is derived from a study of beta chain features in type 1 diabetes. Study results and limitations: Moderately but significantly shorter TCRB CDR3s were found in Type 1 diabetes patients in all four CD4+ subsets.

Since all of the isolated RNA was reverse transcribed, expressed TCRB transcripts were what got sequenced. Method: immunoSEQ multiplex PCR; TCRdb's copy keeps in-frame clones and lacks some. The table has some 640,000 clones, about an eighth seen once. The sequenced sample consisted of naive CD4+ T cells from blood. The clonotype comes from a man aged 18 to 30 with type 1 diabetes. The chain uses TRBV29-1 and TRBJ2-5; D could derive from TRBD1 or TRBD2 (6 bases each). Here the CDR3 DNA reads TGCAGCGTCGCCACGGGGGCCGAGACCCAGTACTTC. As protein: CSVATGAETQYF.